A selection of T cell receptor beta chains follows, all from one sample in a study of patients and donors after allogeneic stem cell transplantation. TCRdb re-analysed the RT-PCR reads in MiXCR, keeping a single row per CDR3 protein. Of about a million distinct CDR3 sequences listed, more than 15% were seen once; the top ten hold 5.5% to 6.5%. The sample comprised blood, either unsorted or a sorted T cell fraction (not recorded which). The receptors stem from a human donor who was either an allogeneic HSCT recipient or a stem cell or donor lymphocyte infusion donor (not recorded which). It is not recorded whose cells these are; they may come from a transplant donor. Each CDR3 is given without its conserved first and last residue. Each record gives: clone size, J gene, V gene, CDR3 protein. Not all rows give a size; the values are once, few, many and, for expanded clones, a class.

few	TRBJ2-2	TRBV21-1	ASSKGRDRNTGELF
.	TRBJ1-1	TRBV6-2/TRBV6-3	ASLTGGAGTEAF
.	TRBJ1-2	TRBV19	ASSASYGYT
few	TRBJ2-3	TRBV7-6	ASSLERTGRTDTQY
.	TRBJ1-1	TRBV25-1	ASTRGWGNSLMNTEAF
.	TRBJ2-7	TRBV19	ASSPGQGPEQY
.	TRBJ1-2	TRBV2	ASSAFDTDYGYT
.	TRBJ2-2	TRBV9	ASSYPDLNTGELF
few	TRBJ1-6	TRBV27	ASRPDMGGSYSPLH
few	TRBJ2-3	TRBV20-1	SASARGGRPGTDTQY
few	TRBJ1-2	TRBV29-1	SVEDRDREASNYGYT
few	TRBJ1-4	TRBV15	ATGRLEEKLF
many	TRBJ1-5	TRBV20-1	SARKDYQPQH
.	TRBJ1-1	TRBV7-8	ASSLEGVNRNTEAF
.	TRBJ2-5	TRBV24-1	ATSDFGGGRETQY
.	TRBJ1-5	TRBV20-1	SASSGGGQPQH
few	TRBJ2-7	TRBV5-1	ASSPGGLISYEQY
few	TRBJ2-7	TRBV4-2	ASSQVPRGSSYEQY
many	TRBJ2-7	TRBV12-3/TRBV12-4	ASTLSTLAGPTYEQY
few	TRBJ1-2	TRBV3-1	ASRSPGTVEGYT
.	TRBJ2-2	TRBV2	AGRQGSTGELF
.	TRBJ2-2	TRBV30	AGSILTATGELF
few	TRBJ2-7	TRBV27	ASSSGAKEQY
.	TRBJ1-1	TRBV6-5	ASSYSQSEMNTEAF
.	TRBJ2-7	TRBV4-3	ASSQDSSGEYEQY
few	TRBJ2-7	TRBV6-2/TRBV6-3	ASSSRDGLREQY
.	TRBJ2-5	TRBV20-1	SASVRGDLETQY
.	TRBJ1-5	TRBV20-1	SARGQGMGSNQPQH
few	TRBJ2-7	TRBV4-1	ASSPSLAGGYEQY
.	TRBJ2-7	TRBV10-3	AISDVGYEQY
.	TRBJ2-1	TRBV5-4	ASSLGGQIYNEQF
.	TRBJ2-3	TRBV7-8	ASKVTQGGRKDTQY
few	TRBJ1-6	TRBV7-2	ASSSLLGQGGRSPLH
few	TRBJ2-7	TRBV13	ASSPRGGYEQY
.	TRBJ1-2	TRBV6-5	ASSYDGLGGDYT
.	TRBJ2-7	TRBV27	ASSAGTNYEQY
.	TRBJ1-4	TRBV7-2	ASSPSGLLNEKLF
.	TRBJ1-2	TRBV6-5	AASREGSGYT
.	TRBJ2-1	TRBV13	ASRNSGTPYNEQF
few	TRBJ2-5	TRBV6-5	ASRGERETQY
few	TRBJ1-1	TRBV21-1	ASSKMGNQEGTEAF
few	TRBJ1-2	TRBV18	ASSRGQEFYGYT
.	TRBJ2-1	TRBV7-3	ASSSGALEQF
.	TRBJ2-7	TRBV10-3	ATMGWLSYEQY
few	TRBJ1-1	TRBV7-8	ASSLASPRENRNTEAF